These T cell receptor beta chains were read from a single sample in a study of OX40 agonist ivuxolimab in advanced cancers. The assay was immunoSEQ multiplex PCR, and TCRdb's table has in-frame clones only and misses some. The sample yields fewer than 85,000 clones, about 82% seen once. The specimen comprised CD4+ or CD8+ T cells sorted from blood, sampled in a trial of the OX40 agonist ivuxolimab. These receptors were obtained from an adult with an advanced solid tumor such as melanoma, head and neck, liver or kidney cancer. Each CDR3 is given with its conserved first and last residue. D genes are given only for firm matches. Rows give clone size only sometimes, using once, few, many, or a class for an expanded clone.

TRBJ2-5 | . | . | TRBV7-3 | CASSQATRSETQYF | TGTGCCAGCAGCCAGGCTACTAGATCCGAGACCCAGTACTTC
TRBJ2-7 | TRBD2 | . | TRBV29-1 | CSAAGAGAYEQYF | TGCAGCGCCGCGGGAGCGGGAGCCTACGAGCAGTACTTC
TRBJ2-3 | TRBD2 | . | TRBV7-2 | CASSSTSGGADTQYF | TGTGCCAGCAGCTCTACTAGCGGGGGCGCAGATACGCAGTATTTT
TRBJ2-3 | TRBD1 | . | TRBV28 | CASSRQGEGVATDTQYF | TGTGCCAGCAGTAGACAGGGGGAGGGTGTAGCCACAGATACGCAGTATTTT
TRBJ2-5 | . | . | TRBV18 | CASSPPTRQETQYF | TGTGCCAGCTCACCGCCGACACGCCAAGAGACCCAGTACTTC
TRBJ2-7 | TRBD1 | . | TRBV18 | CASSPPGQGPFSSRGEQYF | TGTGCCAGCTCACCCCCGGGACAGGGGCCGTTCTCCTCAAGAGGCGAGCAGTACTTC
TRBJ2-1 | TRBD2 | . | TRBV28 | CASKTGGYNEQFF | TGTGCCAGCAAAACGGGGGGCTACAATGAGCAGTTCTTC
TRBJ2-2 | TRBD1 | once | TRBV7-7 | CASSPFPGQGTTGELFF | TGTGCTAGCAGCCCATTTCCGGGACAGGGAACCACCGGGGAGCTGTTTTTT
TRBJ2-7 | . | . | TRBV11-3 | CASSFGQSGPYEQYF | TGTGCCAGCAGCTTTGGGCAGAGTGGGCCCTACGAGCAGTACTTC
TRBJ2-1 | TRBD2 | . | TRBV10-2 | CATTTSGSGNEQFF | TGCGCCACCACAACTAGCGGGAGTGGAAATGAGCAGTTCTTC
TRBJ2-7 | . | . | TRBV7-2 | CASSSQGFEQYF | TGTGCCAGCAGCTCTCAGGGCTTCGAGCAGTACTTC
TRBJ1-2 | . | . | TRBV5-1 | CASSSDGTDYGYTF | TGCGCCAGCAGCAGCGACGGAACCGACTATGGCTACACCTTC
TRBJ1-2 | . | . | TRBV4-3 | CASSSLGRGANGYTF | TGCGCCAGCTCATCCCTCGGGAGGGGGGCCAACGGCTACACCTTC
TRBJ2-7 | . | . | TRBV11-2 | CASSTGPIRQYF | TGTGCCAGCAGCACCGGACCCATCCGGCAGTACTTC
TRBJ1-5 | . | . | TRBV6-1 | CASSEVGGRGQPQHF | TGTGCCAGCAGTGAAGTAGGGGGGCGAGGTCAGCCCCAGCATTTT
TRBJ2-2 | TRBD1 | . | TRBV10-3 | CAISENTGDRGAGELFF | TGTGCCATCAGTGAGAATACCGGAGACAGGGGGGCCGGGGAGCTGTTTTTT
TRBJ2-1 | . | once | TRBV7-3 | CASRDQPWGNEQFF | TGTGCCAGCAGGGACCAGCCGTGGGGAAATGAGCAGTTCTTC
TRBJ1-1 | TRBD1 | . | TRBV18 | CASSRQGYLTEAFF | TGTGCCAGCTCACGACAGGGTTATTTGACTGAAGCTTTCTTT
TRBJ2-1 | . | . | TRBV6-5 | CASRSGTRRDEQFF | TGTGCCAGCAGATCCGGGACTCGGAGGGATGAGCAGTTCTTC
TRBJ2-1 | TRBD1 | . | TRBV5-1 | CASSGGQGRANEQFF | TGCGCCAGCAGCGGGGGACAGGGGAGGGCCAATGAGCAGTTCTTC
TRBJ1-6 | . | . | TRBV5-4 | CASSLEPGLGSPLHF | TGTGCCAGCAGCTTGGAGCCAGGCCTGGGGTCACCCCTCCACTTT
TRBJ1-1 | . | . | TRBV5-1 | CASSSGTYPEAFF | TGCGCCAGCAGCTCCGGGACCTATCCCGAAGCTTTCTTT
TRBJ1-1 | TRBD1 | . | TRBV10-3 | CAISESPGQGATTEAFF | TGTGCCATCAGTGAGTCTCCGGGACAGGGGGCGACCACTGAAGCTTTCTTT
TRBJ1-1 | . | once | TRBV12-2 | CASRLYRMNTEAFF | TGTGCAAGTCGCTTATATCGCATGAACACTGAAGCTTTCTTT
TRBJ1-5 | . | . | TRBV30 | CAWSRFPGTQHF | TGTGCCTGGAGTCGATTTCCGGGAACCCAGCATTTT
TRBJ1-2 | TRBD1 | . | TRBV5-1 | CASSLGPGQAYGYTF | TGCGCCAGCAGCTTGGGACCGGGACAGGCCTATGGCTACACCTTC
TRBJ2-1 | . | . | TRBV9 | CASSVSNNEQFF | TGTGCCAGCAGCGTATCAAACAATGAGCAGTTCTTC
TRBJ2-1 | . | . | TRBV5-1 | CASSRPGGTQYYNEQFF | TGCGCCAGCAGCCGGCCTGGGGGGACACAGTATTACAATGAGCAGTTCTTC
TRBJ1-5 | . | . | TRBV19 | CASSMMGRAGQPQHF | TGTGCCAGTAGTATGATGGGTCGGGCGGGGCAGCCCCAGCATTTT
TRBJ1-5 | . | . | TRBV19 | CASSIDHTGTSQPQHF | TGTGCCAGTAGTATAGATCATACCGGGACAAGTCAGCCCCAGCATTTT
TRBJ2-2 | . | once | TRBV18 | CASSPLQETGELFF | TGTGCCAGCTCACCCCTACAGGAAACCGGGGAGCTGTTTTTT
TRBJ2-1 | . | . | TRBV10-1 | CASSEGTGVGDNEQFF | TGCGCCAGCAGTGAGGGGACGGGAGTCGGGGACAATGAGCAGTTCTTC
TRBJ2-7 | . | . | TRBV7-2 | CASSPSTVNYEQYF | TGTGCCAGCAGCCCTTCGACAGTGAACTACGAGCAGTACTTC
TRBJ1-6 | . | . | TRBV6-5 | CASSYSRQVYNSPLHF | TGTGCCAGCAGTTACTCGAGACAGGTCTATAATTCACCCCTCCACTTT
TRBJ2-3 | TRBD2 | . | TRBV5-5 | CASSLGVGASGNPSTDTQYF | TGTGCCAGCAGCTTGGGCGTTGGGGCTAGCGGGAACCCAAGCACAGATACGCAGTATTTT
TRBJ2-7 | TRBD2 | . | TRBV6-1 | CASKSGRAVYEQYF | TGTGCCAGCAAGAGCGGGAGGGCCGTCTACGAGCAGTACTTC
TRBJ2-1 | . | . | TRBV7-2 | CASSPSTNNEQFF | TGTGCCAGCAGCCCATCGACTAACAATGAGCAGTTCTTC
TRBJ2-5 | . | . | TRBV18 | CASSPRLEGGVRETQYF | TGTGCCAGCTCACCACGACTAGAGGGGGGCGTTCGAGAGACCCAGTACTTC
TRBJ1-1 | TRBD1 | once | TRBV5-4 | CASRQDRGIPEAFF | TGTGCCAGCAGGCAAGACAGGGGAATTCCTGAAGCTTTCTTT